The 15 T cell receptor beta chains reported below all come from one sample, sequenced in a study of cytotoxic CD8 clonotypes in ibrutinib-treated CLL listed by TCRdb under 2021. The sample's time point label, decoded: approximately 11 months on ibrutinib. Library method: the immunoSEQ multiplex PCR assay. TCRdb mirrors the immuneACCESS table, restricted to in-frame sequences. Some clones are absent from its copies; in checked studies, under half trace to an unresolved V gene, and the reason for the others is unknown. This sample comprises tens of thousands of clones, roughly 59% of them detected only once. The ten most abundant clones make up about 14% of the sample. The material sequenced was PBMCs, taken after 12 months of ibrutinib treatment. The receptors derive from a human donor with chronic lymphocytic leukemia.

This chain links TRBV11-2 with TRBJ2-7; D is unresolved. With 5 bases removed from V and 0 bases from J, the gap between germline ends came to 14 bases. The CDR3 loop spans 15 amino acids. Germline V gives CDR1 SGHAT, CDR2 FQNNGV. CDR3 in amino acids: CASSHIFLSSYEQYV. Written as DNA, the CDR3 is TGTGCCAGCAGCCATATATTTCTGAGCTCCTACGAGCAGTACGTC.

This clone appeared many times. The chain couples TRBV28 to TRBJ2-7; 9 nucleotides align to TRBD1. This CDR3 contains 14 residues. The ends lost 6 bases at V and 5 bases at J; junction bases unmatched: 8. CDR1 and CDR2 (germline): MDHEN, SYDVKM. CDR3 protein: CASSPGTGINEQYF. The CDR3 DNA reads as TGTGCCAGCAGCCCCGGGACAGGGATAAACGAGCAGTACTTC. Filled out from reference TRBV28 and TRBJ2-7, the complete variable domain reads DVKVTQSSRYLVKRTGEKVFLECVQDMDHENMFWYRQDPGLGLRLIYFSYDVKMKEKGDIPEGYSVSREKKERFSLILESASTNQTSMYLCASSPGTGINEQYFGPGTRLTVT.

V usage is TRBV28 and J usage is TRBJ2-7, with TRBD1 matching over 7 bases. Germline CDR1 is MDHEN and CDR2 is SYDVKM. V gave up 3 bases and J gave up 2 bases; unmatched junction bases: 10. The CDR3 has 16 amino acids. CDR3 nucleotide sequence: TGTGCCAGCAGTTTCCGGAGGACAGGCAATCCCTACGAGCAGTACGTC. Residues: CASSFRRTGNPYEQYV.

This sequence joins TRBV14 and TRBJ2-3, with 10 bases aligning to TRBD1. This CDR3 has 13 amino acids. Per the germline V gene, CDR1 is SGHDN and CDR2 is FVKESK. With V trimmed by 4 bases and J by 9 bases, 4 bases remained unmatched. The CDR3 region is CASSRPGQGTQYF. Here the CDR3 DNA reads TGTGCCAGCAGCCGGCCGGGACAGGGGACGCAGTATTTT.

J is TRBJ1-4 and V is TRBV23-1, with D tentatively TRBD1 (6 bases). TRBV23-1 is an ORF; its function is uncertain. The CDR3 is 14 amino acids. Trimming removed 10 bases from V and 7 bases from J, with 19 bases in between. DNA of the CDR3: TGCGCCAAAAACACAGGGACTGTGCCTGAAAAACTGTTTTTT. Amino acids: CAKNTGTVPEKLFF.

The gene calls are TRBV7-8 and TRBJ2-3; D remains unclear. Looked up from germline, CDR1 is SGHVS and CDR2 is FQNEAQ. CDR3 size: 14 residues. V was pared by 5 bases and J by 8 bases, with 17 bases between. CDR3 amino acids: CASSTTGLTGTQYF. CDR3 nucleotide sequence: TGTGCCAGCAGCACAACGGGCTTAACGGGTACGCAGTATTTT.

This clone showed up just a few times. The V gene is TRBV5-1, the J gene TRBJ2-1, with TRBD1 identical over 8 bases. This CDR3 is 13 amino acids long. V gave up 4 bases and J gave up 8 bases; unmatched junction bases: 5. Germline assignment: CDR1 SGHRS and CDR2 YFSETQ. This CDR3 is CASSPDRVDEQFF. In DNA form, the CDR3 reads TGCGCCAGCAGCCCGGACAGGGTGGATGAGCAGTTCTTC.

V and J are TRBV30 and TRBJ2-5, with 11 nucleotides matching TRBD2. Germline V gives CDR1 GTSNPN, CDR2 SVGIG (reference sequence). Trimming at V came to 8 bases and at J to 1 base, leaving 15 bases not matched to a gene. The CDR3 has 17 residues. The CDR3 spells CAGRPGLAARPQETQYF. In DNA, the CDR3 is TGTGCCGGCCGACCGGGACTAGCGGCCCGCCCCCAAGAGACCCAGTACTTC.

The chain employs TRBV6-1 and TRBJ1-5; 7 bases line up with TRBD1. Germline CDR1 and CDR2: MNHNS and SASEGT. J lost 6 bases, V lost 0 bases, and 5 bases had no gene match. The CDR3 spans 15 residues. DNA for the CDR3: TGTGCCAGCAGTGAAGCTGCGACAGGGTTTCAGCCCCAGCATTTT. It encodes CASSEAATGFQPQHF.

This clone was observed a few times. J is TRBJ1-4 and V is TRBV5-1, with D perhaps matching TRBD1 (6 bases). The germline V gene encodes CDR1 SGHRS and CDR2 YFSETQ. Trimming left V 0 bases short and J 5 bases short, with 17 bases between. The CDR3 is 17 amino acids. The CDR3 nucleotides read TGCGCCAGCAGCTTGGAACGGGACACGACGGTAAATGAAAAACTGTTTTTT. Protein: CASSLERDTTVNEKLFF.

This clone appeared many times. The genes are TRBV20-1 and TRBJ1-1; D uncertain. V lost 6 bases, J lost 7 bases, and 12 bases lay in between. The CDR3 covers 11 residues. Germline CDR1 DFQATT, CDR2 SNEGSKA (reference sequence). This CDR3 is CSAPSLSEAFF. CDR3 nucleotide sequence: TGCAGTGCCCCGTCGTTGAGTGAAGCTTTCTTT.

The sample holds many counts of this clone. V gene TRBV7-9 combines with J gene TRBJ1-3; D possibly corresponds to TRBD1 (5 bases). V lost 3 bases and J lost 7, with 13 bases in between. Germline CDR1 is SEHNR and CDR2 is FQNEAQ (reference sequence). This CDR3 has 14 residues. CDR3 DNA: TGTGCCAGCAGCTTTCGGGCAGGGTGGAACACCATATATTTT. This translates into CASSFRAGWNTIYF.

The chain has TRBV6-1 and TRBJ1-4; unclear D gene. This CDR3 has 14 amino acids. Germline V CDR1 and CDR2: MNHNS, SASEGT. V gave up 3 bases and J gave up 3 bases, with 8 bases separating them. CDR3 amino acids: CASSEWQSNEKLFF. CDR3 in DNA: TGTGCCAGCAGTGAGTGGCAGTCTAATGAAAAACTGTTTTTT.

The rearrangement joins TRBV27 to TRBJ1-3; 7 bases are a match to TRBD1. The CDR3 runs to 14 residues. The J segment lost 4 bases and the V segment lost 5 bases, leaving 5 bases of the junction unmatched. Germline assignment: CDR1 MNHEY and CDR2 SMNVEV (reference sequence). CDR3 bases: TGTGCCAGCAGTAAGGCAGGGGGAGGAAACACCATATATTTT. This translates into CASSKAGGGNTIYF.

CDR3 sequence: CASRNPGQNQPQHF. In nucleotides, the CDR3 is TGTGCCAGCAGAAATCCGGGACAAAATCAGCCCCAGCATTTT. The chain carries TRBV28 and TRBJ1-5; D might be TRBD1 (6 bases). CDR1 MDHEN and CDR2 SYDVKM come from the germline V gene. The V end lost 6 bases, the J end lost 4 bases, and 13 bases lay between the germline ends. This CDR3 is 14 amino acids long.